This T cell receptor beta chain originates from a study of blood T cells in healthy people across ages. Points from the study as a whole: It was not known whether donors were CMV positive (a possible confounder of expanded clonotype changes). Using unsorted PBMCs precluded a conclusive naive versus antigen-experienced comparison.

Using a J-beta primer mix together with a sample-barcoded 5' primer, a second PCR was run for roughly 7 to 12 cycles. MiXCR was run by TCRdb on the 5' RACE reads, yielding one entry per CDR3 protein. The sample contains 1.5 million to 2 million distinct CDR3 sequences, approximately 30% of which appear only once. This clonotype has a count of ten or more. Its cognate antigen is unknown. V lost 4 bases and J lost 4; bases outside the gene matches: 10. CDR1 and CDR2 from the germline V gene are SGHRS and YFSETQ. The CDR3 has 16 residues. Sequenced material: blood. This chain connects TRBV5-1 to TRBJ2-3; TRBD2 matches 9 bases. The origin of this receptor is a woman aged 25-40 years in good health. The CDR3 reads CASSPRTSEFADTQYF. In DNA, the CDR3 is TGCGCCAGCAGCCCTCGGACTAGCGAGTTCGCAGATACGCAGTATTTT.